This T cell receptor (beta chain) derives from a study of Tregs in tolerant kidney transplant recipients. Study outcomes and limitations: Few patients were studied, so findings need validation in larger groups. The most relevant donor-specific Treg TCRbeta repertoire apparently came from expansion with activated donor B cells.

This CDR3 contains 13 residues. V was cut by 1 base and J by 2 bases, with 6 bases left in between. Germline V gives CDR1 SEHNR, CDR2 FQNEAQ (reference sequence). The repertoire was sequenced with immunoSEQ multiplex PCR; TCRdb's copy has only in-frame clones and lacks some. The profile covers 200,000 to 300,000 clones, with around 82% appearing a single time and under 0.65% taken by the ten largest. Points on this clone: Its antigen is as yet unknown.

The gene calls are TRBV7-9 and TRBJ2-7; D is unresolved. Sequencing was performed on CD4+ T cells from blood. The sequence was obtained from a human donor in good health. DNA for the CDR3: TGTGCCAGCAGCTTAGGTAGAGCCTACGAGCAGTACTTC. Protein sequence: CASSLGRAYEQYF.